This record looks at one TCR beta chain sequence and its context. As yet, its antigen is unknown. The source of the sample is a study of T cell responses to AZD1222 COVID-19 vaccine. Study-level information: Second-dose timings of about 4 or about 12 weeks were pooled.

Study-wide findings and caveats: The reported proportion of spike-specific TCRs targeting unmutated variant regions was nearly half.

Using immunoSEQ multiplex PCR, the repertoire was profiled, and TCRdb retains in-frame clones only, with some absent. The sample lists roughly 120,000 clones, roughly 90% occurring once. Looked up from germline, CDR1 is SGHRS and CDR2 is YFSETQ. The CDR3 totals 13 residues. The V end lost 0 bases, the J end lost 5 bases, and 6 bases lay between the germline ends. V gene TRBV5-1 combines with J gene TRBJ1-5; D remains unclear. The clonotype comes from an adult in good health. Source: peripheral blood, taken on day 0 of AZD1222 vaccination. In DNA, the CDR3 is TGCGCCAGCAGCTTGGTTGGTGATCAGCCCCAGCATTTT. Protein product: CASSLVGDQPQHF.